The 13 T cell receptor beta chains reported below all come from one sample, sequenced in a study of CD8+ T cells in alopecia areata. Treatment given: oral pan-JAK inhibitor, 5-10 mg twice daily. In each case, RNA was isolated and then reverse transcribed into cDNA as the sequencing template. TCRdb's table, derived via immunoSEQ multiplex PCR, lists solely in-frame clones and lacks some. The sample has more than 200,000 clones, approximately 40% seen once; the top ten hold over 2.5%. The sample in question was CD4+ T cells sorted from blood, obtained at approximately week 36, from a patient treated with tofacitinib. Every receptor here comes from a human donor with alopecia areata.

This clone was detected a few times. The rearrangement uses TRBV30 and TRBJ2-7; D ambiguous. There are 13 residues in the CDR3. Germline assignment: CDR1 GTSNPN and CDR2 SVGIG (reference sequence). CDR3 nucleotide sequence: TGTGCTGTGGAGTACCCACAGAGATACGAGCAGTACTTC. This sequence encodes CAVEYPQRYEQYF.

V and J are TRBV4-1 and TRBJ1-2; 7 bases align to TRBD1. J gave up 4 bases and V 5 bases, and 7 bases lay outside the gene matches. This CDR3 spans 14 amino acids. Germline assignment: CDR1 MGHRA and CDR2 YSYEKL. The CDR3 bases are TGCGCCAGCAGCACGACAGGGCCTGGCTATGGCTACACCTTC. This encodes CASSTTGPGYGYTF.

The gene calls are TRBV11-2 and TRBJ2-7; D not certain. Germline V gives CDR1 SGHAT, CDR2 FQNNGV. CDR3 length: 15 residues. Trimming removed 1 base at V and 2 bases at J, with 12 bases between. The CDR3 DNA is TGTGCCAGCAGCTTAGCCCTTCCAACTACCTACGAGCAGTACTTC. This codes for CASSLALPTTYEQYF.

The V and J genes are TRBV4-3 and TRBJ2-7; no reliable D call. V was pared by 2 bases and J by 2 bases, with 10 bases between. The CDR3 is 14 amino acids. Per germline, CDR1 LGHNA and CDR2 YSLEER. The CDR3 region has the DNA TGCGCCAGCAGCCAACTTGGCAGGACCTACGAGCAGTACTTC. Protein sequence: CASSQLGRTYEQYF.

The gene calls are TRBV4-2 and TRBJ1-2; 10 bases align to TRBD1. Unmatched junction bases numbered 11, after V lost 3 bases and J lost 7 bases. The CDR3 runs 16 residues. Germline V gene data show CDR1 as LGHNA and CDR2 as YNFKEQ. The CDR3 loop is CASSHAKGTGVFGYTF. The CDR3 nucleotides read TGTGCCAGCAGCCACGCCAAGGGGACAGGGGTTTTTGGCTACACCTTC.

The chain carries TRBV20-1 and TRBJ2-5, with D unresolved. The V end was cut by 6 bases, the J end by 3 bases, with 5 bases between. CDR3 length: 10 residues. From germline, CDR1 is DFQATT and CDR2 SNEGSKA (reference sequence). The CDR3: CSAPEETQYF. CDR3 nucleotides: TGCAGTGCCCCCGAAGAGACCCAGTACTTC.

The genes are TRBV11-2 and TRBJ2-7; 12 bases are a match to TRBD2. J was trimmed by 3 bases and V by 2 bases; bases with no gene match: 2. CDR3 size: 15 residues. Germline V gives CDR1 SGHAT, CDR2 FQNNGV. CDR3 loop: CASSLSTSGSYEQYF. The DNA for the CDR3 is TGTGCCAGCAGCTTATCGACTAGCGGGAGCTACGAGCAGTACTTC.

This chain joins TRBV7-6 and TRBJ2-5; no reliable D call. The V end lost 3 bases, the J end lost 5 bases, and 4 bases lay between the germline ends. Germline V gene lookup returns CDR1 SGHVS and CDR2 FNYEAQ. This CDR3 spans 11 amino acids. This CDR3 reads CASSLDETQYF. In DNA, the CDR3 is TGTGCCAGCAGCTTGGATGAGACCCAGTACTTC.

The table lists this clone with a few counts. This chain joins TRBV5-1 and TRBJ2-2; D might be TRBD1 (5 bases). Germline V gene lookup returns CDR1 SGHRS and CDR2 YFSETQ. The CDR3 consists of 15 residues. Deletions cut 0 bases from V and 5 bases from J, with 11 bases between. The CDR3 DNA reads TGCGCCAGCAGCTTGGCCCAGGGCGGTACCGGGGAGCTGTTTTTT. As protein: CASSLAQGGTGELFF.

This chain joins TRBV4-3 and TRBJ2-5; tentative D call: TRBD2 (6 bases). This CDR3 has 16 amino acids. In germline, CDR1 is LGHNA, CDR2 YSLEER. Trimming left V 0 bases short and J 2 bases short, with 13 bases between. CDR3 sequence (DNA): TGCGCCAGCAGCCAAGATTTGGGACTTATACAAGAGACCCAGTACTTC. Its translation: CASSQDLGLIQETQYF.

This clone has more than one count but fewer than ten. J is TRBJ2-1 and V is TRBV7-7, with 13 bases identical to TRBD2. Germline CDR1 is SSHAT and CDR2 is FNYEAQ (reference sequence). Unmatched junction bases numbered 2, after V lost 3 bases and J lost 3 bases. CDR3 length: 16 amino acids. The CDR3 here is CASSFGTSGNYNEQFF. DNA of the CDR3: TGTGCCAGCAGCTTTGGGACTAGCGGGAACTACAATGAGCAGTTCTTC.

V usage is TRBV27 and J usage is TRBJ2-5; D ambiguous. This CDR3 is built from 14 residues. Germline CDR1 MNHEY, CDR2 SMNVEV (reference sequence). Trimming removed 0 bases at V and 5 bases at J, with 10 bases between. CDR3 amino acids: CASSLSRLRETQYF. The CDR3 DNA follows: TGTGCCAGCAGTTTATCCCGTTTGCGGGAGACCCAGTACTTC.

V usage is TRBV7-7 and J usage is TRBJ2-1, with no clear D. This CDR3 has 16 residues. The V end was cut by 5 bases, the J end by 0 bases, with 14 bases between. Germline CDR1 is SSHAT and CDR2 is FNYEAQ (reference sequence). The CDR3 protein is CASSPYALSSYNEQFF. As DNA, the CDR3 is TGTGCCAGCAGCCCATATGCCCTGAGCTCCTACAATGAGCAGTTCTTC. Supplemented by reference TRBV7-7 and TRBJ2-1, the full variable domain reads GAGVSQSPRYKVTKRGQDVTLRCDPISSHATLYWYQQALGQGPEFLTYFNYEAQPDKSGLPSDRFSAERPEGSISTLTIQRTEQRDSAMYRCASSPYALSSYNEQFFGPGTRLTVL.